The 14 T cell receptor beta chains presented below share a single source sample, sequenced in a study of regulatory T cells in long-lasting Graves disease. Investigators prepared the TCR beta libraries by applying iRepertoire HTBI primers and Arm-PCR of CDR3 regions. TCRdb re-called the multiplex PCR reads through MiXCR, storing one row per CDR3 protein. The table includes more than 400,000 distinct CDR3 sequences, 16% detected once. Described time point: newly diagnosed GD, antithyroid drugs for less than 3 months. RNA extracted from PBMCs served as the sequencing template. The data also belong to a second study, concerning T cells in Graves' hyperthyroidism and ophthalmopathy.

The sample here was peripheral blood mononuclear cells (PBMCs), taken at new diagnosis, from a patient treated with antithyroid drugs. Receptors originate from a woman in her twenties or thirties with Graves disease.

Note on this clonotype: With a much larger clone just one base away, this may be a read error. The rearrangement links TRBV12-3 or TRBV12-4 to TRBJ1-5; no firm D call. This CDR3 is 15 amino acids long. Deletions cut 5 bases from V and 0 bases from J, with 11 bases between. Here the CDR3 reads CASSPGIISNQPQHF. The CDR3 bases are TGTGCCAGCAGTCCCGGCATTATTAGCAATCAGCCCCAGCATTTT.

Ten or more counts support this clonotype. The chain couples TRBV30 to TRBJ1-5; D gene uncertain. V was clipped by 4 bases and J by 6 bases, with 16 bases between them. In germline, CDR1 is GTSNPN, CDR2 SVGIG (reference sequence). This CDR3 comprises 14 residues. DNA for the CDR3: TGTGCCTGGACTGACGACCGCGTTTGTCAGCCCCAGCATTTT. It specifies CAWTDDRVCQPQHF. The full variable domain, completed using reference TRBV30 and TRBJ1-5, is SQTIHQWPATLVQPVGSPLSLECTVEGTSNPNLYWYRQAAGRGLQLLFYSVGIGQISSEVPQNLSASRPQDRQFILSSKKLLLSDSGFYLCAWTDDRVCQPQHFGDGTRLSIL.

A few counts support this clonotype. The V call is TRBV6-2 or TRBV6-3, the J call TRBJ1-1, with a possible D match to TRBD1 (6 bases). V lost 0 bases to trimming and J lost 4 bases, with 18 bases between them. Germline CDR1 and CDR2: MNHEY and SVGEGT. The CDR3 is 17 amino acids. CDR3 residues: CASSYSTAGGEGTEAFF. The DNA of the CDR3 is TGTGCCAGCAGTTACTCGACCGCGGGGGGCGAGGGCACTGAAGCTTTCTTT.

This clonotype was detected a few times. The chain joins TRBV19 to TRBJ2-1, with TRBD2 matching 16 bases. Germline loops: CDR1 LNHDA, CDR2 SQIVND (reference sequence). V was pared by 6 bases and J by 9 bases, with 11 bases of the junction left unmatched. The CDR3 length is 17 residues. The CDR3: CASSRVGTSGRATEQFF. The CDR3 DNA reads TGTGCCAGTAGCCGTGTGGGGACTAGCGGGAGGGCCACTGAGCAGTTCTTC. Drawing the rest from reference TRBV19 and TRBJ2-1, the complete variable domain is DGGITQSPKYLFRKEGQNVTLSCEQNLNHDAMYWYRQDPGQGLRLIYYSQIVNDFQKGDIAEGYSVSREKKESFPLTVTSAQKNPTAFYLCASSRVGTSGRATEQFFGPGTRLTVL.

This clonotype was seen repeatedly, ten times or more. One end of the junction varies from germline; a read error may be responsible. V is TRBV3-1 and J is TRBJ2-5; D unclear. This CDR3 is 13 amino acids long. Germline-derived CDR1 and CDR2 are LGHDT and YNNKEL (reference sequence). The CDR3 nucleotides are TGTGCCAGCAGTCAAGGCATACAAGAGACCCAGTACTTC. Translated: CASSQGIQETQYF.

This clonotype was seen repeatedly, ten times or more. J is TRBJ2-6 and V is TRBV28; 7 bases align to TRBD2. The CDR3 runs to 17 residues. With V trimmed by 3 bases and J by 0 bases, 5 bases remained unmatched. The germline gives CDR1 MDHEN, CDR2 SYDVKM. The CDR3 loop is CASSFRGGGSGANVLTF. CDR3 nucleotides: TGTGCCAGCAGTTTTCGGGGCGGGGGCTCTGGGGCCAACGTCCTGACTTTC. The full variable domain, rest sourced from reference TRBV28 and TRBJ2-6, is DVKVTQSSRYLVKRTGEKVFLECVQDMDHENMFWYRQDPGLGLRLIYFSYDVKMKEKGDIPEGYSVSREKKERFSLILESASTNQTSMYLCASSFRGGGSGANVLTFGAGSRLTVL.

The sample holds many counts of this clonotype. The chain joins TRBV7-6 to TRBJ2-3, with 11 bases lining up with TRBD2. CDR1 is SGHVS and CDR2 is FNYEAQ in the germline V gene. J gave up 6 bases and V 4 bases, and 12 bases lay outside the gene matches. The CDR3 spans 17 residues. CDR3 nucleotide sequence: TGTGCCAGCAGCTCGCTGCTACTAGCGGGAGTTGAGGATACGCAGTATTTT. Amino acids: CASSSLLLAGVEDTQYF.

In its sample, this clonotype was seen many times. The chain couples TRBV6-1 to TRBJ2-1; no firm D call. CDR3 length: 13 residues. The germline V and J ends were trimmed by 7 bases and 1 base, with 8 bases remaining between them. The V gene's germline CDR1 is MNHNS and CDR2 SASEGT. CDR3 amino acids: CASTWVSYNEQFF. CDR3 in DNA: TGTGCCAGCACCTGGGTATCCTACAATGAGCAGTTCTTC.

The genes are TRBV7-6 and TRBJ2-5; 10 nucleotides match TRBD2. The V segment lost 3 bases and the J segment 3 bases; nucleotides outside the gene matches: 7. CDR1 and CDR2 from the germline V gene are SGHVS and FNYEAQ. The CDR3 contains 16 residues. This CDR3 reads CASSFYGTSEKETQYF. The DNA for the CDR3 is TGTGCCAGCAGCTTCTACGGGACTAGCGAAAAAGAGACCCAGTACTTC.

This clonotype appeared many times. The V gene is TRBV3-1, the J gene TRBJ2-1; the match to TRBD2 covers 7 bases. V shed 0 bases and J 0 bases; nucleotides not matched to a gene: 8. Germline CDR1 is LGHDT and CDR2 is YNNKEL (reference sequence). The CDR3 contains 18 residues. The CDR3 DNA reads as TGTGCCAGCAGCCAAGATCTATTTGGCGGGGGCTCCTACAATGAGCAGTTCTTC. Translation: CASSQDLFGGGSYNEQFF.

This clonotype was observed at least ten times. The chain combines TRBV7-6 with TRBJ2-2, with D possibly matching TRBD1 (6 bases). Germline V lookup: CDR1 SGHVS, CDR2 FNYEAQ. The CDR3 covers 16 residues. The V gene lost 2 bases and the J gene lost 4 bases, with 14 bases spanning the gap. CDR3 protein: CASSLRAGGGTGELFF. CDR3 sequence (DNA): TGTGCCAGCAGCTTAAGAGCTGGGGGCGGCACCGGGGAGCTGTTTTTT.

The J gene is TRBJ1-2, the V gene TRBV9; TRBD1 matches 9 bases. The V and J ends lost 0 bases and 7 bases, in that order; junction bases with no gene match: 7. The CDR3 contains 15 residues. Per the germline V gene, CDR1 is SGDLS and CDR2 is YYNGEE. As DNA, the CDR3 is TGTGCCAGCAGCGTAGACCCAACAGGGGGCCTTGGCTACACCTTC. This sequence encodes CASSVDPTGGLGYTF.

This clonotype appeared many times. The chain carries TRBV2 and TRBJ2-5; no clear D gene. V was clipped by 8 bases and J by 3 bases, with 16 bases between them. Germline V gene lookup returns CDR1 SNHLY and CDR2 FYNNEI. This CDR3 region has 14 residues. The CDR3 DNA follows: TGTGCCAGCCGTCCCCCTGAGCGTAAAGAGACCCAGTACTTC. Translating gives CASRPPERKETQYF.

In this sample, this clonotype turned up many times. The chain employs TRBV9 and TRBJ2-3; no clear D. Germline-derived CDR1 and CDR2 are SGDLS and YYNGEE. With 3 bases removed from V and 0 bases from J, the gap between germline ends came to 11 bases. CDR3 length equals 15 residues. CDR3 DNA sequence: TGTGCCAGCAGCGCCCCCCCACCTAGCACAGATACGCAGTATTTT. Residues: CASSAPPPSTDTQYF.